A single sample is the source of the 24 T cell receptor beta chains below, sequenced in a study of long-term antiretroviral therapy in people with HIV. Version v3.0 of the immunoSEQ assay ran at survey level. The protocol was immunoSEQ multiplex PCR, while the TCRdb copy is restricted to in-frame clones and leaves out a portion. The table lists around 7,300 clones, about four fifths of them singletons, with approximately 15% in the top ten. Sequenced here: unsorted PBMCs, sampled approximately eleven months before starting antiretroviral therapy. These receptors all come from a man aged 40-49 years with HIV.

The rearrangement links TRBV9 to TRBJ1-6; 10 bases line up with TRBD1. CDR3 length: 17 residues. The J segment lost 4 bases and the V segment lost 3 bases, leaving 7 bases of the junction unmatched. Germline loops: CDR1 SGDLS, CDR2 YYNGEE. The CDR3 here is CASSDPGQGSYNSPLHF. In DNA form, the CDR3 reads TGTGCCAGCAGCGACCCGGGACAGGGGAGTTATAATTCACCCCTCCACTTT.

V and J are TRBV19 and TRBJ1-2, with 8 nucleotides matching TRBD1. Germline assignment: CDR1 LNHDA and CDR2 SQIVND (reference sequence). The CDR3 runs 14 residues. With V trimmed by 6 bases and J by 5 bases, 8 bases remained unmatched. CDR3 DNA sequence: TGTGCCAGTAGAACAGGGGGTAATGATTATGGCTACACCTTC. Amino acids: CASRTGGNDYGYTF.

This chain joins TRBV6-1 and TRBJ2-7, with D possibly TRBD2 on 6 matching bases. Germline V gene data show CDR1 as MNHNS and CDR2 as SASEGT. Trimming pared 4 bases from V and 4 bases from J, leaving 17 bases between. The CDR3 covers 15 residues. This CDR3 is CASSAWLVGGYEQYF. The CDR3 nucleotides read TGTGCCAGCAGTGCCTGGCTAGTTGGGGGGTACGAGCAGTACTTC.

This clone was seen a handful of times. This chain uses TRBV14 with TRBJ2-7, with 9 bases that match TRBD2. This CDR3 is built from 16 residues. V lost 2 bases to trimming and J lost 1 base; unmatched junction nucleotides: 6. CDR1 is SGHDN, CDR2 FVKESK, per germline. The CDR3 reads CASSQLAGAGSYEQYF. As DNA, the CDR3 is TGTGCCAGCAGCCAATTAGCGGGGGCCGGATCCTACGAGCAGTACTTC.

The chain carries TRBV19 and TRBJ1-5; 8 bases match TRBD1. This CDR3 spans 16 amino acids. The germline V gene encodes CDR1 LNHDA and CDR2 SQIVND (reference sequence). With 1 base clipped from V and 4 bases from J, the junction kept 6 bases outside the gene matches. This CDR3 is CASSIGAGTGNQPQHF. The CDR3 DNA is TGTGCCAGTAGTATAGGTGCCGGGACAGGTAATCAGCCCCAGCATTTT.

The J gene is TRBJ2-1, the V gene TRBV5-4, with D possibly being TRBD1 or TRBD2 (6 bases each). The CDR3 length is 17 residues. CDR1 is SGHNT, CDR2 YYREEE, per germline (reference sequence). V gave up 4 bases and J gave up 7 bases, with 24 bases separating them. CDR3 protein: CASSPRTPIGGPNEQFF. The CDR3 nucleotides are TGTGCCAGCAGCCCGCGAACCCCGATCGGGGGCCCAAATGAGCAGTTCTTC.

The CDR3 nucleotides read TGTGCCTGGAGTGTAGCCCAGGGCCTCTCCTACGAGCAGTACTTC. This codes for CAWSVAQGLSYEQYF. The gene calls are TRBV30 and TRBJ2-7, with TRBD1 as a possible D gene (5 bases). V lost 0 bases, J lost 0 bases, and 12 bases lay in between. The length of the CDR3 is 15 residues. Germline CDR1 and CDR2: GTSNPN and SVGIG (reference sequence). The full variable domain, its missing parts supplied by reference TRBV30 and TRBJ2-7, is SQTIHQWPATLVQPVGSPLSLECTVEGTSNPNLYWYRQAAGRGLQLLFYSVGIGQISSEVPQNLSASRPQDRQFILSSKKLLLSDSGFYLCAWSVAQGLSYEQYFGPGTRLTVT.

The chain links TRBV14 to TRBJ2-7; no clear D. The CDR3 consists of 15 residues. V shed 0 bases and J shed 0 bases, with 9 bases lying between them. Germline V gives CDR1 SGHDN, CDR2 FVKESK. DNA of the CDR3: TGTGCCAGCAGCCAAGATGGGCAGTTCTCCTACGAGCAGTACTTC. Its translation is CASSQDGQFSYEQYF.

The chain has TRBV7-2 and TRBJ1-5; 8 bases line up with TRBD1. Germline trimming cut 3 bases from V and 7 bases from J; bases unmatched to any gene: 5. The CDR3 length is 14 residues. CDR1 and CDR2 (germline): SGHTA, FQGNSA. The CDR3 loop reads CASSFGQGGQPQHF. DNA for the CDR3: TGTGCCAGCAGCTTCGGACAGGGCGGACAGCCCCAGCATTTT. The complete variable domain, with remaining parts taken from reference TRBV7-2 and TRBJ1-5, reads GAGVSQSPSNKVTEKGKDVELRCDPISGHTALYWYRQSLGQGLEFLIYFQGNSAPDKSGLPSDRFSAERTGGSVSTLTIQRTQQEDSAVYLCASSFGQGGQPQHFGDGTRLSIL.

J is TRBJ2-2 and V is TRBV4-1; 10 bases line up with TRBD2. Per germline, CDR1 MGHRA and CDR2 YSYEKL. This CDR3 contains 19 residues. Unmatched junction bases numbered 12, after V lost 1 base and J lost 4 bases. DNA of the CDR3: TGCGCCAGCAGCCAAGCTGGTCTGGCTAGCGGGGGAACCACCGGGGAGCTGTTTTTT. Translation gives CASSQAGLASGGTTGELFF.

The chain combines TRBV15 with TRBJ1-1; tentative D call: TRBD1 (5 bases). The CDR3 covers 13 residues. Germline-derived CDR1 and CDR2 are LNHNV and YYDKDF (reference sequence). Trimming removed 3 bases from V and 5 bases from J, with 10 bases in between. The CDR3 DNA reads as TGTGCCACCAGCAGTAGTAGGGGAACTGAAGCTTTCTTT. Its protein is CATSSSRGTEAFF. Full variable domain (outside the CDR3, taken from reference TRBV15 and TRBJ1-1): DAMVIQNPRYQVTQFGKPVTLSCSQTLNHNVMYWYQQKSSQAPKLLFHYYDKDFNNEADTPDNFQSRRPNTSFCFLDIRSPGLGDTAMYLCATSSSRGTEAFFGQGTRLTVV.

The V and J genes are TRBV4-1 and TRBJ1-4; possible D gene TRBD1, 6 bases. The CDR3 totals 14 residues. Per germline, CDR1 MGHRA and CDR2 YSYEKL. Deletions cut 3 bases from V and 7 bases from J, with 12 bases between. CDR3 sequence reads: CASSHRDTGEKLFF. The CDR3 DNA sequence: TGCGCCAGCAGCCACCGGGACACTGGTGAAAAACTGTTTTTT.

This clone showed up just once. DNA of the CDR3: TGCACCAGCAGCCAAGGGTCTGCGTTCCCCACAGATACGCAGTATTTT. Amino acid sequence: CTSSQGSAFPTDTQYF. The rearrangement links TRBV1 to TRBJ2-3; the DNA was not used to check the table's D call, TRBD2. TRBV1 is listed as a pseudogene. The CDR3 totals 16 residues.

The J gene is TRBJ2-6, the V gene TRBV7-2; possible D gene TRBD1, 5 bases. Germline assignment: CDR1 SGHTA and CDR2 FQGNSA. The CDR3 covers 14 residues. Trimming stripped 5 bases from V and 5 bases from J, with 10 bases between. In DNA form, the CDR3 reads TGTGCCAGCAGCGGACAAAGTCGGGCCAACGTCCTGACTTTC. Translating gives CASSGQSRANVLTF.

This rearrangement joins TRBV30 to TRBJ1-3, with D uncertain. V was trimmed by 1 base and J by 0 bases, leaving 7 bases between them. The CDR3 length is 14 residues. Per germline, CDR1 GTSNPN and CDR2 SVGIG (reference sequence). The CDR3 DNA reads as TGTGCCTGGAGTGGTGACTACTCTGGAAACACCATATATTTT. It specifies CAWSGDYSGNTIYF. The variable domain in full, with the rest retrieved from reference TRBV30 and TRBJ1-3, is SQTIHQWPATLVQPVGSPLSLECTVEGTSNPNLYWYRQAAGRGLQLLFYSVGIGQISSEVPQNLSASRPQDRQFILSSKKLLLSDSGFYLCAWSGDYSGNTIYFGEGSWLTVV.

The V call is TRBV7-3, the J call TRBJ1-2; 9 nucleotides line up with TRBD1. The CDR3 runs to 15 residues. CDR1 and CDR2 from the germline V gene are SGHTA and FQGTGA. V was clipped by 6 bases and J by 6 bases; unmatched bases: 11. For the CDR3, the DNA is TGTGCCAGCAGTCCCCCCGGCGGGACAGGGAATGGCTACACCTTC. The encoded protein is CASSPPGGTGNGYTF. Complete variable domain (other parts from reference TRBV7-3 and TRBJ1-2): GAGVSQTPSNKVTEKGKYVELRCDPISGHTALYWYRQSLGQGPEFLIYFQGTGAADDSGLPNDRFFAVRPEGSVSTLKIQRTERGDSAVYLCASSPPGGTGNGYTFGSGTRLTVV.

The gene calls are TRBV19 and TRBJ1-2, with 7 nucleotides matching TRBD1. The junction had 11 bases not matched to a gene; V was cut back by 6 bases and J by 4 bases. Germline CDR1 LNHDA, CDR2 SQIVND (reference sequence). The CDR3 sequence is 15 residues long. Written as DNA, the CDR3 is TGTGCCAGTAGCGATCCCGGGACAGCGGCCTATGGCTACACCTTC. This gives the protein CASSDPGTAAYGYTF.

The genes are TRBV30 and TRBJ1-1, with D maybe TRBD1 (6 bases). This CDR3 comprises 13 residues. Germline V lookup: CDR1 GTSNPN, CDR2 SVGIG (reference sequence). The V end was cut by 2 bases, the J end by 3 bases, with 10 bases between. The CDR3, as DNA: TGTGCCTGGAGTTCCTCAGGGGACACTGAAGCTTTCTTT. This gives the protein CAWSSSGDTEAFF.

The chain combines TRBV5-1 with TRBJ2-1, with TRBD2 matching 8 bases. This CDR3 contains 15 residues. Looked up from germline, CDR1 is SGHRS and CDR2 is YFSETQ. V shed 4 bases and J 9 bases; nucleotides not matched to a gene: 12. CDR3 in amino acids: CASSPGGRGGVEQFF. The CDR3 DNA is TGCGCCAGCAGCCCGGGGGGACGGGGGGGCGTTGAGCAGTTCTTC.

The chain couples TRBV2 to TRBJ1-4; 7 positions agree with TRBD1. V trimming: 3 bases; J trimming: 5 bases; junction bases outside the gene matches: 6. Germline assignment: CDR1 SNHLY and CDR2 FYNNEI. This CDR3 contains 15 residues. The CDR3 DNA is TGTGCCAGCAGTGAGGAGACAGGGCTAAATGAAAAACTGTTTTTT. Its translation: CASSEETGLNEKLFF.

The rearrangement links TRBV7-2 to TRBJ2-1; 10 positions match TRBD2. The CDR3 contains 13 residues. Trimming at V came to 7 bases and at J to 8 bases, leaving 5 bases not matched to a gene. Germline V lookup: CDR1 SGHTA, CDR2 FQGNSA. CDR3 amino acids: CASTAGGSDEQFF. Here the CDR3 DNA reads TGTGCCAGCACAGCGGGGGGGAGTGATGAGCAGTTCTTC.

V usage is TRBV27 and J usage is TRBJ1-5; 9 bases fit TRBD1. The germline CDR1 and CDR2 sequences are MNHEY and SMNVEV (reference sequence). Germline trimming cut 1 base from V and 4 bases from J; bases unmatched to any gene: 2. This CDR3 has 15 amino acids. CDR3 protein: CASSLYGTGNQPQHF. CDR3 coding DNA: TGTGCCAGCAGTTTATACGGGACAGGGAATCAGCCCCAGCATTTT.

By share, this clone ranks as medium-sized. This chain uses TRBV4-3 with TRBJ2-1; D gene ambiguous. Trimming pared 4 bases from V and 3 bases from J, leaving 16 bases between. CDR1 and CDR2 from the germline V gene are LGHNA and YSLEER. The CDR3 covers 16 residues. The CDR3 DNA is TGCGCCAGCAGCCGGGCTTACAAGACCATCTACAATGAGCAGTTCTTC. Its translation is CASSRAYKTIYNEQFF.

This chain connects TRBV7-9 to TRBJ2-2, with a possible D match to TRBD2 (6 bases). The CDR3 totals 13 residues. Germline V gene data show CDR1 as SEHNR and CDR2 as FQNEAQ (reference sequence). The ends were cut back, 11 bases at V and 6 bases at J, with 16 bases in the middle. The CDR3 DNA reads TGTGCCGGCGGGATTGGAGGAGCCGGGGAGCTGTTTTTT. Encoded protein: CAGGIGGAGELFF.